This passage covers 26 T cell receptor beta chains from one sample sequenced in a study of cytotoxic CD8 clonotypes in ibrutinib-treated CLL. Data came from immunoSEQ multiplex PCR; TCRdb stores just in-frame clones and leaves some out. The sample has about 140,000 clones, about 76% seen once. The sequences come from PBMCs, collected after 24 months of ibrutinib treatment. These receptor sequences come from a human donor with chronic lymphocytic leukemia.

The chain links TRBV11-2 to TRBJ1-2; the match to TRBD1 covers 7 bases. CDR1 SGHAT and CDR2 FQNNGV come from the germline V gene. With V trimmed by 0 bases and J by 4 bases, 5 bases remained unmatched. The CDR3 contains 15 residues. CDR3 nucleotide sequence: TGTGCCAGCAGCTTAGATCCCACAGGGGTCTATGGCTACACCTTC. This gives the protein CASSLDPTGVYGYTF. The entire variable domain, with the rest obtained from reference TRBV11-2 and TRBJ1-2, is as follows: EAGVAQSPRYKIIEKRQSVAFWCNPISGHATLYWYQQILGQGPKLLIQFQNNGVVDDSQLPKDRFSAERLKGVDSTLKIQPAKLEDSAVYLCASSLDPTGVYGYTFGSGTRLTVV.

This sequence joins TRBV9 and TRBJ1-4; D is unclear. The CDR3 totals 14 residues. The germline V gene encodes CDR1 SGDLS and CDR2 YYNGEE. Trimming cost V 2 bases and J 8 bases, with 13 bases left between them. The CDR3: CASSVGQAREKLFF. For the CDR3, the DNA is TGTGCCAGCAGCGTGGGTCAGGCGAGGGAAAAACTGTTTTTT.

This clone was detected only once. The rearrangement links TRBV9 to TRBJ1-1, with a weak D call TRBD1 (5 bases). The V and J ends lost 4 bases and 2 bases respectively, with 15 bases between them. The V gene's germline CDR1 is SGDLS and CDR2 YYNGEE. CDR3 length: 15 residues. The CDR3 bases are TGTGCCAGCAGCCCCCTGGGGAGGGGAAACACTGAAGCTTTCTTT. The encoded protein is CASSPLGRGNTEAFF.

The chain employs TRBV6-6 and TRBJ1-5; 7 bases are a match to TRBD1. This CDR3 has 16 amino acids. Germline V CDR1 and CDR2: MNHNY, SVGAGI (reference sequence). J gave up 4 bases and V 2 bases, and 8 bases lay outside the gene matches. Here the CDR3 DNA reads TGTGCCAGCAGTTACCCTTTCCAGGGGGGAAATCAGCCCCAGCATTTT. Translating it yields CASSYPFQGGNQPQHF.

In this sample, this clone turned up many times. The rearrangement links TRBV14 to TRBJ2-1, with D tentatively TRBD2 (7 bases). This CDR3 spans 19 amino acids. Germline V gives CDR1 SGHDN, CDR2 FVKESK. Trimming pared 2 bases from V and 8 bases from J, leaving 28 bases between. This CDR3 is CASSQIRYRGARPLDEQFF. CDR3 DNA: TGTGCCAGCAGCCAAATCCGCTACCGGGGGGCTCGACCTCTGGATGAGCAGTTCTTC.

The chain employs TRBV5-1 and TRBJ2-7; D is uncertain. The germline V gene encodes CDR1 SGHRS and CDR2 YFSETQ. V gave up 0 bases and J gave up 2 bases, with 12 bases separating them. The CDR3 contains 15 residues. The CDR3 DNA follows: TGCGCCAGCAGCTTGGGGTTAGTGCTTCCCTACGAGCAGTACTTC. It translates to CASSLGLVLPYEQYF.

J is TRBJ2-2 and V is TRBV10-3, with 10 bases identical to TRBD1. Unmatched junction bases numbered 15, after V lost 7 bases and J lost 4 bases. The CDR3 covers 18 residues. CDR1 is ENHRY, CDR2 SYGVKD, per germline. CDR3 loop: CAITPDRGGMGSTGELFF. CDR3 DNA: TGTGCCATCACCCCGGACAGGGGGGGAATGGGAAGCACCGGGGAGCTGTTTTTT.

The rearrangement joins TRBV6-6 to TRBJ2-5, with a weak D call TRBD2 (7 bases). CDR1 MNHNY and CDR2 SVGAGI come from the germline V gene (reference sequence). The CDR3 sequence is 15 residues long. Trimming took off 3 bases at V and 5 bases at J, with 16 bases between the two ends. The DNA for the CDR3 is TGTGCCAGCAGTTATAGCCGGGGGGCCGGGGAGACCCAGTACTTC. Its protein is CASSYSRGAGETQYF.

This clone was counted only a few times. The rearrangement joins TRBV7-2 to TRBJ1-5; D unclear. The germline gives CDR1 SGHTA, CDR2 FQGNSA. V was clipped by 4 bases and J by 5 bases, with 9 bases between them. This CDR3 is 13 amino acids long. CDR3 in amino acids: CASSSGRYQPQHF. CDR3 bases: TGTGCCAGCAGCTCCGGGAGGTATCAGCCCCAGCATTTT.

J is TRBJ2-1 and V is TRBV7-3; 7 bases match TRBD2. The trim removed 5 bases at V and 6 bases at J, leaving 10 bases unmatched. Germline V gives CDR1 SGHTA, CDR2 FQGTGA. This CDR3 has 15 residues. CDR3 sequence reads: CASSDQRGPGNEQFF. The CDR3 DNA follows: TGTGCCAGCAGCGACCAGCGGGGTCCGGGCAATGAGCAGTTCTTC.

The rearrangement uses TRBV18 and TRBJ1-3; D may be TRBD1 (5 bases). The germline V gene has CDR1 KGHSH and CDR2 LQKENI. This CDR3 spans 15 amino acids. V was cut by 2 bases and J by 6 bases, with 14 bases left in between. In DNA, the CDR3 is TGTGCCAGCTCACCAGCACGGGACCAACAAAACACCATATATTTT. Protein product: CASSPARDQQNTIYF.

V gene TRBV4-3 combines with J gene TRBJ1-2; TRBD1 agrees at 8 bases. V lost 4 bases, J lost 3 bases, and 4 bases stayed unmatched. Germline V gene sequence: CDR1 LGHNA, CDR2 YSLEER. CDR3 length: 14 residues. The CDR3 region is CASSRQGQDYGYTF. The CDR3, as DNA: TGCGCCAGCAGCCGCCAGGGACAGGACTATGGCTACACCTTC.

The V call is TRBV7-2, the J call TRBJ2-3; 12 bases are shared with TRBD2. After removal of 5 bases from V and 2 bases from J, the junction contained 5 bases not matched to a gene. Germline V gene sequence: CDR1 SGHTA, CDR2 FQGNSA. CDR3 size: 16 residues. Here the CDR3 DNA reads TGTGCCAGCAGCCCTCTAGCGGGGGGGGCCACAGATACGCAGTATTTT. Encoded protein: CASSPLAGGATDTQYF.

On this clone: One end of the junction fails to match germline, which may point to a read error. This chain links TRBV7-7 with TRBJ2-7; no clear D. CDR1 and CDR2 (germline): SSHAT, FNYEAQ (reference sequence). The CDR3 is made up of 13 amino acids. The CDR3 DNA sequence: TGTGCTAGCAGCTTAGACGTTGGGTACGAGCAGTACTTC. Its translation: CASSLDVGYEQYF.

This rearrangement joins TRBV10-3 to TRBJ1-5; TRBD1 matches at 11 bases. The CDR3 covers 16 residues. CDR1 ENHRY and CDR2 SYGVKD come from the germline V gene. V trimming: 10 bases; J trimming: 0 bases; junction bases outside the gene matches: 8. CDR3 sequence (DNA): TGTGCCACCCGGACAGGGGGCGGGTTTAGCAATCAGCCCCAGCATTTT. This encodes CATRTGGGFSNQPQHF.

This clone was observed once. The chain joins TRBV5-6 to TRBJ2-6; D unresolved. V lost 4 bases to trimming and J lost 0 bases, with 14 bases between them. Germline values: CDR1 SGHDT, CDR2 YYEEEE. The CDR3 contains 17 residues. The chain's CDR3 is CASSIQLAHSGANVLTF. CDR3 coding DNA: TGTGCCAGCAGCATACAACTGGCACACTCTGGGGCCAACGTCCTGACTTTC.

V usage is TRBV5-1 and J usage is TRBJ1-4, with TRBD1 matching 9 bases. The CDR3 is 16 amino acids. Germline CDR1 reads SGHRS; CDR2 reads YFSETQ. V shed 0 bases and J 3 bases; nucleotides not matched to a gene: 3. In DNA form, the CDR3 reads TGCGCCAGCAGCTTGGGACAGGGGGTAGCTAATGAAAAACTGTTTTTT. It yields the protein CASSLGQGVANEKLFF.

Only a few counts were recorded for this clone. The genes are TRBV4-3 and TRBJ2-3; 7 nucleotides agree with TRBD2. Losses at the gene ends were 1 base for V and 2 bases for J; bases not matched to a gene: 3. Per the germline V gene, CDR1 is LGHNA and CDR2 is YSLEER. The CDR3 spans 15 residues. The CDR3 coding sequence is TGCGCCAGCAGCCAAGCGGGAGGCCCCACAGATACGCAGTATTTT. As protein: CASSQAGGPTDTQYF.

This clone was found a few times. The chain is built from TRBV19 and TRBJ2-6; a possible D gene is TRBD1 (5 bases). Germline V gene lookup returns CDR1 LNHDA and CDR2 SQIVND (reference sequence). This CDR3 contains 17 residues. Trimming pared 4 bases from V and 0 bases from J, leaving 13 bases between. CDR3 DNA: TGTGCCAGTAGTAGTCAGGGCCCCTACTCTGGGGCCAACGTCCTGACTTTC. This codes for CASSSQGPYSGANVLTF.

This chain joins TRBV30 and TRBJ2-2; unclear D gene. Between the trimmed V and J ends, which lost 4 bases and 3 bases, there was a span of 12 bases. CDR3 length: 14 amino acids. CDR1 and CDR2 (germline): GTSNPN, SVGIG (reference sequence). The CDR3 sequence: CAWTVFYDTGELFF. The CDR3 DNA reads TGTGCCTGGACGGTTTTTTACGACACCGGGGAGCTGTTTTTT.

This clone occurred a few times. The rearrangement uses TRBV7-8 and TRBJ1-1, with D hard to call. This CDR3 is built from 13 residues. Trimming cost V 1 base and J 4 bases, with 7 bases left between them. Germline CDR1 and CDR2: SGHVS and FQNEAQ. CDR3 sequence reads: CASSLGGFTEAFF. The CDR3 nucleotides are TGTGCCAGCAGCTTAGGTGGGTTCACTGAAGCTTTCTTT.

V and J are TRBV7-2 and TRBJ1-4; TRBD1 might be the D (5 bases). Trimming shortened V by 7 bases and J by 12 bases, and 18 bases separated the two germline ends. CDR3 length: 13 residues. Germline CDR1 reads SGHTA; CDR2 reads FQGNSA. The CDR3 protein is CASTPGIGSELFF. DNA for the CDR3: TGTGCCAGCACCCCAGGGATTGGTAGTGAACTGTTTTTT. Variable domain in full (rest from reference TRBV7-2 and TRBJ1-4): GAGVSQSPSNKVTEKGKDVELRCDPISGHTALYWYRQSLGQGLEFLIYFQGNSAPDKSGLPSDRFSAERTGGSVSTLTIQRTQQEDSAVYLCASTPGIGSELFFGSGTQLSVL.

The chain couples TRBV7-6 to TRBJ2-3; TRBD2 matches 14 bases. This CDR3 region has 20 residues. Germline V gene data show CDR1 as SGHVS and CDR2 as FNYEAQ. V was clipped by 4 bases and J by 0 bases; unmatched bases: 12. The CDR3 sequence is CASSSHPGLAGGPSTDTQYF. The CDR3 DNA reads TGTGCCAGCAGCTCCCACCCCGGACTAGCGGGAGGCCCTAGCACAGATACGCAGTATTTT. Full variable domain (missing parts from reference TRBV7-6 and TRBJ2-3): GAGVSQSPRYKVTKRGQDVALRCDPISGHVSLYWYRQALGQGPEFLTYFNYEAQQDKSGLPNDRFSAERPEGSISTLTIQRTEQRDSAMYRCASSSHPGLAGGPSTDTQYFGPGTRLTVL.

This sequence joins TRBV28 and TRBJ1-2, with no clear D. CDR3 length equals 15 residues. V was shortened by 2 bases and J by 4 bases, with 14 bases between the two germline ends. Germline CDR1 reads MDHEN; CDR2 reads SYDVKM. CDR3 sequence reads: CASSLEGLLGYGYTF. In DNA, the CDR3 is TGTGCCAGCAGTTTAGAGGGCCTCTTGGGCTATGGCTACACCTTC.

The sample holds many counts of this clone. This chain connects TRBV19 to TRBJ2-6, with D perhaps matching TRBD1 (5 bases). V was cut by 5 bases and J by 2 bases, with 13 bases left in between. Germline V gene lookup returns CDR1 LNHDA and CDR2 SQIVND (reference sequence). The CDR3 extends over 16 amino acids. In nucleotides, the CDR3 is TGTGCCAGTAGTTCCCCTGGGGCCCCTGGGGCCAACGTCCTGACTTTC. Amino acids: CASSSPGAPGANVLTF.

A few counts support this clone. The rearrangement links TRBV6-6 to TRBJ1-1; possible D gene TRBD1, 5 bases. This CDR3 comprises 12 residues. With 10 bases removed from V and 5 bases from J, the gap between germline ends came to 14 bases. Germline V gene sequence: CDR1 MNHNY, CDR2 SVGAGI (reference sequence). The CDR3 nucleotides read TGTGCCACCGCGGCTCGGGGGACTGAAGCTTTCTTT. The encoded protein is CATAARGTEAFF.